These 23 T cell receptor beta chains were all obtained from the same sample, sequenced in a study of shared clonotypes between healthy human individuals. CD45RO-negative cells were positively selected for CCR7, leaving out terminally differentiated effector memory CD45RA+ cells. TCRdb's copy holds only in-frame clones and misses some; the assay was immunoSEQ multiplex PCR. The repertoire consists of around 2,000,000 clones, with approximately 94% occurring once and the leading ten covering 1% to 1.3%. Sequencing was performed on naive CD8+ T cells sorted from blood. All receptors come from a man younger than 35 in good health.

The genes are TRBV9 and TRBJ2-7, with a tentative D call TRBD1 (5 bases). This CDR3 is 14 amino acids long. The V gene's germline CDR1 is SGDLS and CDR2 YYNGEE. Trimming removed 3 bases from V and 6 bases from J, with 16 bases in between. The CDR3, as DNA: TGTGCCAGCAGCGATGGGGCGGCCACCTCCGAGCAGTACTTC. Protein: CASSDGAATSEQYF. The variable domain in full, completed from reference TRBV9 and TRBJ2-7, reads DSGVTQTPKHLITATGQRVTLRCSPRSGDLSVYWYQQSLDQGLQFLIQYYNGEERAKGNILERFSAQQFPDLHSELNLSSLELGDSALYFCASSDGAATSEQYFGPGTRLTVT.

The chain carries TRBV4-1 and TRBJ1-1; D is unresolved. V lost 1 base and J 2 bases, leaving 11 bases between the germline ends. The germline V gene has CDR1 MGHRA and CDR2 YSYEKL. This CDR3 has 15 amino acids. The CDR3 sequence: CASSQAFGENTEAFF. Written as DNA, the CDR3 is TGCGCCAGCAGCCAAGCGTTTGGGGAAAACACTGAAGCTTTCTTT.

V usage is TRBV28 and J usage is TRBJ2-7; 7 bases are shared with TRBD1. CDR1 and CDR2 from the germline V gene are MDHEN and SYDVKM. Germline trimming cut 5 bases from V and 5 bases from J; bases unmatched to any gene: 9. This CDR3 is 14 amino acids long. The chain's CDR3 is CASSPDRAPNEQYF. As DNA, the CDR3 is TGTGCCAGCAGTCCTGACAGGGCCCCCAACGAGCAGTACTTC.

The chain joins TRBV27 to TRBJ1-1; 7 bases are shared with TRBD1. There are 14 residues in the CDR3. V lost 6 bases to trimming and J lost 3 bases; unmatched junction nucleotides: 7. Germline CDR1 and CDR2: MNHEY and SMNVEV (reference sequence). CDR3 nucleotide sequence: TGTGCCAGCAGCTTAGGGGGCGTGGACACTGAAGCTTTCTTT. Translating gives CASSLGGVDTEAFF.

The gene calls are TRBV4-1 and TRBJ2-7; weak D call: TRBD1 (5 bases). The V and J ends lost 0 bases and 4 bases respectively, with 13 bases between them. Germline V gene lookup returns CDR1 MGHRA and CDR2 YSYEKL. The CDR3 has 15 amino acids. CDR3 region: CASSQEQTEAYEQYF. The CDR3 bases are TGCGCCAGCAGCCAAGAACAGACAGAAGCATACGAGCAGTACTTC.

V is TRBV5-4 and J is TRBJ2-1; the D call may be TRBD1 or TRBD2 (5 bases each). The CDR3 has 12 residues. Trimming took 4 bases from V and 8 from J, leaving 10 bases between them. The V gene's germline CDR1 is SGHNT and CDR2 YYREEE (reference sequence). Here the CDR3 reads CASSGGGYEQFF. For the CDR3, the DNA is TGTGCCAGCAGCGGGGGTGGCTATGAGCAGTTCTTC.

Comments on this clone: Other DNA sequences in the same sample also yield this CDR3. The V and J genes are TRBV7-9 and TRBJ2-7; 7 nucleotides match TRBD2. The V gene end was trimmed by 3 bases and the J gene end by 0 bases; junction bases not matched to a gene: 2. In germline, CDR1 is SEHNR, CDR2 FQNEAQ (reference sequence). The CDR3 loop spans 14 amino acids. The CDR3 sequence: CASSFRDYSYEQYF. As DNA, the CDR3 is TGTGCCAGCAGCTTTAGGGACTACTCCTACGAGCAGTACTTC. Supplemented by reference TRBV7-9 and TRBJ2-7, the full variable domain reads DTGVSQNPRHKITKRGQNVTFRCDPISEHNRLYWYRQTLGQGPEFLTYFQNEAQLEKSRLLSDRFSAERPKGSFSTLEIQRTEQGDSAMYLCASSFRDYSYEQYFGPGTRLTVT.

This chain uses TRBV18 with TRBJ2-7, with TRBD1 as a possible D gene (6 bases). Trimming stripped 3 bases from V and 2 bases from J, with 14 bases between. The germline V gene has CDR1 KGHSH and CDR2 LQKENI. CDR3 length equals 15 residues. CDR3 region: CASSPGKGEAYEQYF. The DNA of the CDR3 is TGTGCCAGCTCACCCGGGAAGGGGGAAGCCTACGAGCAGTACTTC.

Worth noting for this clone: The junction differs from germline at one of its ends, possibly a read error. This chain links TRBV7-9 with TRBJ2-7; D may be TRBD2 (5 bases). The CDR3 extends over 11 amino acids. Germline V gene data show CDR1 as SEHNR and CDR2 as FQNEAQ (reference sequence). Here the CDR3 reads CASSYEGDTHF. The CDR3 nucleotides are TGTGCCAGCAGCTACGAGGGAGACACGCATTTC.

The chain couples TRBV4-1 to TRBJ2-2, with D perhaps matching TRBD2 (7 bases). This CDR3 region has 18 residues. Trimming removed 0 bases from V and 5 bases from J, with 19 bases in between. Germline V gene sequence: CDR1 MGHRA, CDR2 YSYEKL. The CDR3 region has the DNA TGCGCCAGCAGCCAAGAAGGGGGGGCCCCCTCACGGACCGGGGAGCTGTTTTTT. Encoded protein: CASSQEGGAPSRTGELFF.

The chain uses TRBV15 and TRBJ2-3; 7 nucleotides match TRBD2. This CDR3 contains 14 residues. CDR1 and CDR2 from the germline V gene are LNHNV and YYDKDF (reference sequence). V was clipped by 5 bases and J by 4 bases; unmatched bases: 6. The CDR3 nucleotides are TGTGCCACCAGCGCCCGTGGACTAGCAGATACGCAGTATTTT. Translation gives CATSARGLADTQYF.

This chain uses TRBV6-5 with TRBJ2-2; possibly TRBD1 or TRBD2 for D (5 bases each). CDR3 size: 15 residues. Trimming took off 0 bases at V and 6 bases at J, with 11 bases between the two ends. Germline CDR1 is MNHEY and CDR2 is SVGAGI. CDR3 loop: CASSYSPGTPGELFF. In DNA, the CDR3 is TGTGCCAGCAGTTACTCCCCCGGGACCCCCGGGGAGCTGTTTTTT.

The chain's CDR3 is CASSFGTTYGYTF. DNA for the CDR3: TGTGCCAGCAGTTTCGGGACAACCTATGGCTACACCTTC. V gene TRBV28 combines with J gene TRBJ1-2; tentative D call: TRBD1 (6 bases). V dropped 3 bases and J dropped 4 bases, with 9 bases sitting between them. CDR1 MDHEN and CDR2 SYDVKM come from the germline V gene. The CDR3 is made up of 13 amino acids.

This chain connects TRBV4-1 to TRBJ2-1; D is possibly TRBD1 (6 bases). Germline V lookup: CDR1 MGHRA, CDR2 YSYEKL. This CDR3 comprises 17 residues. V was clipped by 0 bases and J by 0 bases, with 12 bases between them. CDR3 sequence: CASSQETGYSSYNEQFF. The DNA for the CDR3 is TGCGCCAGCAGCCAAGAGACAGGCTACTCCTCCTACAATGAGCAGTTCTTC.

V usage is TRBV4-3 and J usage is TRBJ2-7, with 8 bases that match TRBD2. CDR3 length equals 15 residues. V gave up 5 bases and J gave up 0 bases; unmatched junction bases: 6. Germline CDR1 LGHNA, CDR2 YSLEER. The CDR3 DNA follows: TGCGCCAGCAGCGGTGGACTAGCAGGCTCCTACGAGCAGTACTTC. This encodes CASSGGLAGSYEQYF.

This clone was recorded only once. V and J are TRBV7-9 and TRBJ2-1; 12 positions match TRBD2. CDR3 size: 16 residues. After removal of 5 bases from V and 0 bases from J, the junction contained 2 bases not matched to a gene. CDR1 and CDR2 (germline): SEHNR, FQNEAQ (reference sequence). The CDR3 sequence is CASSPLAGGSYNEQFF. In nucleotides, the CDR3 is TGTGCCAGCAGCCCACTAGCGGGGGGCTCCTACAATGAGCAGTTCTTC. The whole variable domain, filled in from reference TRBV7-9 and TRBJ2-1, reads DTGVSQNPRHKITKRGQNVTFRCDPISEHNRLYWYRQTLGQGPEFLTYFQNEAQLEKSRLLSDRFSAERPKGSFSTLEIQRTEQGDSAMYLCASSPLAGGSYNEQFFGPGTRLTVL.

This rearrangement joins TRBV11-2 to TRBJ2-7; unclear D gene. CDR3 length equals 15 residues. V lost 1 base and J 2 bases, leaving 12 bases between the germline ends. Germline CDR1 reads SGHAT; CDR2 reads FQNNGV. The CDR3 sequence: CASSLGAGPAYEQYF. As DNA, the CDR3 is TGTGCCAGCAGCTTAGGGGCCGGCCCAGCCTACGAGCAGTACTTC.

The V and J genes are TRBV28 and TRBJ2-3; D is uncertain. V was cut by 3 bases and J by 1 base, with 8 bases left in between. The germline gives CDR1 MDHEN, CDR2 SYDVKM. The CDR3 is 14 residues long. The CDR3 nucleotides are TGTGCCAGCAGTTTCAGTCAGCGCACAGATACGCAGTATTTT. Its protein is CASSFSQRTDTQYF.

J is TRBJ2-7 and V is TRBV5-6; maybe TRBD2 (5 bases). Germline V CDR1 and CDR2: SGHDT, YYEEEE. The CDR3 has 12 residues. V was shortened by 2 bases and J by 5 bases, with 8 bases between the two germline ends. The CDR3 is CASSFGVHEQYF. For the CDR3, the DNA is TGTGCCAGCAGCTTCGGGGTCCACGAGCAGTACTTC.

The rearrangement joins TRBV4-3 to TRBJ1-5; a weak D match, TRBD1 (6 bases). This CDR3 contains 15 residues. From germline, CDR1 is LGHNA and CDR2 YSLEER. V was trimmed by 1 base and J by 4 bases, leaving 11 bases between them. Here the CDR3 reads CASSQASGENQPQHF. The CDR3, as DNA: TGCGCCAGCAGCCAAGCATCAGGGGAGAATCAGCCCCAGCATTTT.

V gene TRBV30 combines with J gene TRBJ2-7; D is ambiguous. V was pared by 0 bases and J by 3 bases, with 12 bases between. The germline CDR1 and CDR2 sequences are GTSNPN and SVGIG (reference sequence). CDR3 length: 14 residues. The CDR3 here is CAWSVGYAVYEQYF. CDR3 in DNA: TGTGCCTGGAGTGTAGGCTATGCAGTCTACGAGCAGTACTTC. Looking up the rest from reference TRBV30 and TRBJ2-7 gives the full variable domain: SQTIHQWPATLVQPVGSPLSLECTVEGTSNPNLYWYRQAAGRGLQLLFYSVGIGQISSEVPQNLSASRPQDRQFILSSKKLLLSDSGFYLCAWSVGYAVYEQYFGPGTRLTVT.

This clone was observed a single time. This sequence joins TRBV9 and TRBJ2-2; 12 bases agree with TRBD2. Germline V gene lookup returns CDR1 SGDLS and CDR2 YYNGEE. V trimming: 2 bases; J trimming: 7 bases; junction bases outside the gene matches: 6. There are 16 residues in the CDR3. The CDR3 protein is CASSVRLAGEVGELFF. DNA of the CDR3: TGTGCCAGCAGCGTTAGACTAGCGGGGGAAGTCGGGGAGCTGTTTTTT.

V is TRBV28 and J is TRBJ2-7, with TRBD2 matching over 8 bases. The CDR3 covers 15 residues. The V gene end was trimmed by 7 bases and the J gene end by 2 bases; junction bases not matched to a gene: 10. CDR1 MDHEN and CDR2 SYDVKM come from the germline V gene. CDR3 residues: CASKNSGDYTYEQYF. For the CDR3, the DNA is TGTGCCAGCAAGAATAGCGGGGATTACACCTACGAGCAGTACTTC.